These 12 T cell receptor beta chains share one sample of origin, sequenced in a study of CD4 T cells in relation to SARS-CoV-2 and coronaviruses. Sequencing used immunoSEQ multiplex PCR; TCRdb keeps in-frame clones, though not all of them. The repertoire holds 50,000 to 65,000 clones, about 91% seen once, with around 0.4% in the top ten. The specimen was naive CD4+ T cells from PBMCs. As to subset: naive CD4+ T cells isolated by negative enrichment. The receptors shown here come from an adult with COVID-19.

This clone showed up just a few times. The rearrangement links TRBV7-9 to TRBJ1-6, with 7 bases identical to TRBD1. In germline, CDR1 is SEHNR, CDR2 FQNEAQ (reference sequence). The CDR3 totals 17 residues. V trimming: 1 base; J trimming: 9 bases; junction bases outside the gene matches: 12. CDR3 in DNA: TGTGCCAGCAGCTTAGACAGTACAGGGGCTCGTGGTTCACCCCTCCACTTT. Its translation is CASSLDSTGARGSPLHF.

This clone was observed a handful of times. This sequence joins TRBV9 and TRBJ2-7; 9 bases are shared with TRBD2. Per the germline V gene, CDR1 is SGDLS and CDR2 is YYNGEE. The CDR3 totals 15 residues. Trimming removed 4 bases from V and 1 base from J; junction bases left unmatched: 6. CDR3 nucleotides: TGTGCCAGCAGCCCGTCGACTAGCGGTTCCTACGAGCAGTACTTC. Protein product: CASSPSTSGSYEQYF. Full variable domain (rest looked up from reference TRBV9 and TRBJ2-7): DSGVTQTPKHLITATGQRVTLRCSPRSGDLSVYWYQQSLDQGLQFLIQYYNGEERAKGNILERFSAQQFPDLHSELNLSSLELGDSALYFCASSPSTSGSYEQYFGPGTRLTVT.

This chain links TRBV19 with TRBJ2-2; D is undetermined. CDR1 and CDR2 (germline): LNHDA, SQIVND (reference sequence). This CDR3 comprises 13 residues. V lost 4 bases to trimming and J lost 3 bases, with 6 bases between them. CDR3 DNA sequence: TGTGCCAGTAGTAGCTGGGACACCGGGGAGCTGTTTTTT. This translates into CASSSWDTGELFF.

This chain connects TRBV2 to TRBJ2-3; 12 bases are a match to TRBD2. CDR3 length equals 16 residues. Per germline, CDR1 SNHLY and CDR2 FYNNEI. V dropped 0 bases and J dropped 4; count of bases not matched to a gene: 2. In nucleotides, the CDR3 is TGTGCCAGCAGTGAAGCGAGACTAGCGGGAGCAGATACGCAGTATTTT. Protein sequence: CASSEARLAGADTQYF.

The chain is built from TRBV29-1 and TRBJ2-5, with TRBD2 as a possible D gene (6 bases). The CDR3 extends over 12 amino acids. Trimming took off 6 bases at V and 2 bases at J, with 10 bases between the two ends. Germline V gives CDR1 SQVTM, CDR2 ANQGSEA. CDR3 region: CSVLAAQETQYF. The CDR3 nucleotides are TGCAGCGTCTTAGCGGCTCAAGAGACCCAGTACTTC.

This rearrangement joins TRBV5-1 to TRBJ2-5; 12 nucleotides align to TRBD2. Germline values: CDR1 SGHRS, CDR2 YFSETQ. This CDR3 region has 18 residues. V dropped 5 bases and J dropped 1; count of bases not matched to a gene: 12. In DNA, the CDR3 is TGCGCCAGCAGTCAGAGACTAGCGGGAGTGGTGGGCCAAGAGACCCAGTACTTC. Encoded protein: CASSQRLAGVVGQETQYF.

This clone was seen once. The chain uses TRBV27 and TRBJ2-1; 7 nucleotides align to TRBD2. The CDR3 has 15 residues. Trimming took 5 bases from V and 5 from J; bases not matched to a gene: 9. Germline assignment: CDR1 MNHEY and CDR2 SMNVEV (reference sequence). CDR3 DNA sequence: TGTGCCAGCAGTCAGTGGACTAGATCCCACAATGAGCAGTTCTTC. Its translation is CASSQWTRSHNEQFF.

This sequence joins TRBV27 and TRBJ2-7, with D possibly TRBD2 on 5 matching bases. The CDR3 contains 15 residues. V lost 4 bases and J 2 bases, leaving 15 bases between the germline ends. Per germline, CDR1 MNHEY and CDR2 SMNVEV (reference sequence). Here the CDR3 reads CASSSQRTLTYEQYF. The CDR3 DNA sequence: TGTGCCAGCAGTTCCCAGCGGACCTTAACCTACGAGCAGTACTTC.

This clone showed up just a few times. This chain links TRBV7-9 with TRBJ2-7; D unresolved. Germline CDR1 is SEHNR and CDR2 is FQNEAQ (reference sequence). The CDR3 extends over 13 amino acids. The V gene lost 5 bases and the J gene lost 5 bases, with 13 bases spanning the gap. The CDR3 coding sequence is TGTGCCAGCAGCCCGGTTGGGGTCCACGAGCAGTACTTC. Its protein is CASSPVGVHEQYF. The whole variable domain, filled in from reference TRBV7-9 and TRBJ2-7, reads DTGVSQNPRHKITKRGQNVTFRCDPISEHNRLYWYRQTLGQGPEFLTYFQNEAQLEKSRLLSDRFSAERPKGSFSTLEIQRTEQGDSAMYLCASSPVGVHEQYFGPGTRLTVT.

The V gene is TRBV3-1 (or the pseudogene TRBV3-2), the J gene TRBJ2-3, with 9 positions matching TRBD2. Germline trimming cut 0 bases from V and 7 bases from J; bases unmatched to any gene: 17. Per the germline V gene, CDR1 is LGHDT and CDR2 is YNNKEL (reference sequence). CDR3 size: 19 residues. The CDR3 nucleotides read TGTGCCAGCAGCCAAGATCAGCGGGAGGCCCCAAGGAGATTAAATACGCAGTATTTT. Protein product: CASSQDQREAPRRLNTQYF.

The rearrangement uses TRBV11-2 and TRBJ2-4, with TRBD1 identical over 7 bases. The germline V gene encodes CDR1 SGHAT and CDR2 FQNNGV. With V trimmed by 1 base and J by 0 bases, 6 bases remained unmatched. CDR3 size: 17 residues. The CDR3 protein is CASSLVRQGVAKNIQYF. The CDR3 DNA follows: TGTGCCAGCAGCTTAGTCAGACAGGGCGTAGCCAAAAACATTCAGTACTTC.

V usage is TRBV19 and J usage is TRBJ1-5, with D tentatively TRBD1 (5 bases). This CDR3 contains 15 residues. The V end lost 6 bases, the J end lost 6 bases, and 18 bases lay between the germline ends. The V gene's germline CDR1 is LNHDA and CDR2 SQIVND (reference sequence). The chain's CDR3 is CASSAIVGGSQPQHF. The CDR3 DNA reads TGTGCCAGTAGCGCAATTGTGGGGGGGTCTCAGCCCCAGCATTTT. The full variable domain, its missing parts supplied by reference TRBV19 and TRBJ1-5, is DGGITQSPKYLFRKEGQNVTLSCEQNLNHDAMYWYRQDPGQGLRLIYYSQIVNDFQKGDIAEGYSVSREKKESFPLTVTSAQKNPTAFYLCASSAIVGGSQPQHFGDGTRLSIL.